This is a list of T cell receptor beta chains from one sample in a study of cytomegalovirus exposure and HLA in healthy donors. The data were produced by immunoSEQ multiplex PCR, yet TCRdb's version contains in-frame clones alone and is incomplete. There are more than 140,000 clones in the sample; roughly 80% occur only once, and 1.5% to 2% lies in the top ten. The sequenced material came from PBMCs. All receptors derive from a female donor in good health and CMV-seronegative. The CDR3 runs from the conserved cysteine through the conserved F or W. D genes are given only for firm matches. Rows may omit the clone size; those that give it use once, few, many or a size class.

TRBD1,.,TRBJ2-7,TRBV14,CASSPDRGCLQYF,TGTGCCAGCAGCCCCGACAGGGGGTGTTTGCAGTACTTC
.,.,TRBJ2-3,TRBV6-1,CASSEQTSPDTQYF,TGTGCCAGCAGTGAACAGACAAGCCCAGATACGCAGTATTTT
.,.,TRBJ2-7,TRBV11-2,CASSYDSGGGVPYEQYF,TGTGCCAGCAGCTACGACTCCGGAGGGGGGGTCCCCTACGAGCAGTACTTC
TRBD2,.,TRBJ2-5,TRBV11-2,CASSLALKAGGRETQYF,TGTGCCAGCAGCTTAGCGTTAAAGGCGGGAGGACGGGAGACCCAGTACTTC
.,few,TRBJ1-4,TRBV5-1,CASSLADSTNEKLFF,TGCGCCAGCAGCTTGGCTGACAGTACTAATGAAAAACTGTTTTTT
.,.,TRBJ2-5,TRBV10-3,CAISESGNGETQYF,TGTGCCATCAGTGAGTCCGGTAACGGGGAGACCCAGTACTTC
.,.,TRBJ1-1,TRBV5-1,CASSLGGQVTEAFF,TGCGCCAGCAGCTTGGGGGGGCAGGTCACTGAAGCTTTCTTT
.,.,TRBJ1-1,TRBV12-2,CASPRRPGAFF,TGTGCAAGTCCTAGGCGGCCGGGAGCTTTCTTT
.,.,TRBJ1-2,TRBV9,CASSRDLDYGYTF,TGTGCCAGCAGCAGAGATTTAGACTATGGCTACACCTTC
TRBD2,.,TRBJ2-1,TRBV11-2,CASSLGAGALYNEQFF,TGTGCCAGCAGCTTAGGAGCGGGGGCCCTATACAATGAGCAGTTCTTC
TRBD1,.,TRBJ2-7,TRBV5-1,CASSLGQGFSYEQYF,TGCGCCAGCAGCTTGGGACAGGGTTTCTCCTACGAGCAGTACTTC
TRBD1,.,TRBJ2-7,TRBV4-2,CASSQDKTGPLAEQYF,TGTGCCAGCAGCCAAGATAAGACAGGGCCCTTAGCCGAGCAGTACTTC
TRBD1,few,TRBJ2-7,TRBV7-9,CASSLNLGDRAYEQYF,TGTGCCAGCAGCCTAAATCTGGGGGACAGGGCGTACGAGCAGTACTTC
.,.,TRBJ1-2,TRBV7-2,CASSLDSNYGYTF,TGTGCCAGCAGCTTAGACAGTAACTATGGCTACACCTTC
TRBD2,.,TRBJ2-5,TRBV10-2,CASRHLAGGVETQYF,TGCGCCAGCAGACATCTAGCGGGAGGGGTTGAGACCCAGTACTTC
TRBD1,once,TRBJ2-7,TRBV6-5,CASSSLQGQGAYEQYF,TGTGCCAGCAGTTCCCTTCAGGGACAGGGGGCATACGAGCAGTACTTC
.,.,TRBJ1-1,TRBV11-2,CASSLANTEAFF,TGTGCCAGCAGCTTAGCAAACACTGAAGCTTTCTTT
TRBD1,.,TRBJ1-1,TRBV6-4,CASSDPGTGNLMNTEAFF,TGTGCCAGCAGTGACCCCGGGACAGGAAACTTGATGAACACTGAAGCTTTCTTT
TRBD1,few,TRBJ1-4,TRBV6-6,CASSYQGVQNEKLFF,TGTGCCAGCAGTTATCAGGGGGTGCAGAATGAAAAACTGTTTTTT
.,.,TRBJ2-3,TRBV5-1,CASSSAGTYGSTDTQYF,TGCGCCAGCAGCTCGGCCGGGACATACGGAAGCACAGATACGCAGTATTTT
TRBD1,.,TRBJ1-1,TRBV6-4,CASSVTLQGEAFF,TGTGCCAGCAGTGTCACCCTACAGGGGGAAGCTTTCTTT
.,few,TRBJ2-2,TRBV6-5,CASIKTNTGELFF,TGTGCCAGCATTAAAACGAACACCGGGGAGCTGTTTTTT
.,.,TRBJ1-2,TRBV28,CASSLIGRPAGYGYTF,TGTGCCAGCAGTTTGATCGGACGACCCGCGGGCTATGGCTACACCTTC
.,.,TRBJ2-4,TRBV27,CASSLAGTLAKNIQYF,TGTGCCAGCAGTTTGGCTGGGACACTAGCCAAAAACATTCAGTACTTC
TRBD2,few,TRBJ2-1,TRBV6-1,CASSISGGAYNEQFF,TGTGCCAGCAGCATTAGCGGGGGGGCCTACAATGAGCAGTTCTTC
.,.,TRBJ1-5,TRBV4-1,CASSQAPGASNQPQHF,TGCGCCAGCAGCCAAGCCCCAGGGGCGAGCAATCAGCCCCAGCATTTT
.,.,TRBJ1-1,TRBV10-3,CAISENEDRHTEAFF,TGTGCCATCAGTGAGAACGAGGATCGGCACACTGAAGCTTTCTTT